Listed here are 26 T cell receptor beta chains from one sample, sequenced in a study of PD-L1 blockade in urothelial cancer. Produced via immunoSEQ multiplex PCR; TCRdb's table is partial and in-frame only. The sample includes some 97,000 clones, roughly nine tenths of them seen just once. The specimen was PBMCs, collected around atezolizumab (anti-PD-L1) treatment. Every receptor here comes from a woman older than 75 with urothelial cancer.

The V gene is TRBV28, the J gene TRBJ2-1; D ambiguous. With 8 bases removed from V and 7 bases from J, the gap between germline ends came to 12 bases. Germline V lookup: CDR1 MDHEN, CDR2 SYDVKM. The CDR3 has 12 amino acids. CDR3 amino acids: CASQASGNEQFF. CDR3 bases: TGTGCCAGCCAGGCCTCAGGAAATGAGCAGTTCTTC.

The V call is TRBV6-1, the J call TRBJ2-2, with unresolved D. The CDR3 runs to 14 residues. The V end lost 4 bases, the J end lost 1 base, and 7 bases lay between the germline ends. Germline V gene lookup returns CDR1 MNHNS and CDR2 SASEGT. CDR3 DNA: TGTGCCAGCAGTGCCCGTCTGAACACCGGGGAGCTGTTTTTT. Encoded protein: CASSARLNTGELFF.

The J gene is TRBJ1-1, the V gene TRBV14; TRBD1 matches 11 bases. Germline CDR1 and CDR2: SGHDN and FVKESK. The J segment lost 5 bases and the V segment lost 3 bases, leaving 5 bases of the junction unmatched. This CDR3 is 15 amino acids long. The CDR3 loop reads CASSHTGTGGTEAFF. The CDR3 DNA is TGTGCCAGCAGCCATACCGGGACAGGGGGAACTGAAGCTTTCTTT.

This chain connects TRBV7-9 to TRBJ2-2, with 7 bases fitting TRBD2. The germline V gene has CDR1 SEHNR and CDR2 FQNEAQ (reference sequence). There are 15 residues in the CDR3. Trimming cost V 5 bases and J 1 base; bases outside gene matches: 4. This CDR3 reads CASSPPSGNTGELFF. For the CDR3, the DNA is TGTGCCAGCAGCCCCCCTAGCGGGAACACCGGGGAGCTGTTTTTT.

The chain joins TRBV6-6 to TRBJ2-6; 8 bases line up with TRBD1. Unmatched junction bases numbered 2, after V lost 5 bases and J lost 2 bases. Germline V gene sequence: CDR1 MNHNY, CDR2 SVGAGI (reference sequence). The length of the CDR3 is 15 residues. The CDR3 is CASSPQGAGANVLTF. CDR3 in DNA: TGTGCCAGCAGTCCACAGGGGGCTGGGGCCAACGTCCTGACTTTC.

Comment on this clone: An end of the junction differs from the germline gene, which may be a read error. This chain links TRBV7-9 with TRBJ1-1; D not resolved. The CDR3 has 11 amino acids. Germline V gene lookup returns CDR1 SEHNR and CDR2 FQNEAQ (reference sequence). The CDR3 region has the DNA TGTGCCAGCAGCTTAAACAGTGAAGCTTTCTTT. It codes for CASSLNSEAFF. Full variable domain (remainder filled in from reference TRBV7-9 and TRBJ1-1): DTGVSQNPRHKITKRGQNVTFRCDPISEHNRLYWYRQTLGQGPEFLTYFQNEAQLEKSRLLSDRFSAERPKGSFSTLEIQRTEQGDSAMYLCASSLNSEAFFGQGTRLTVV.

This chain uses TRBV28 with TRBJ2-5; 7 bases agree with TRBD1. V was clipped by 2 bases and J by 5 bases; unmatched bases: 8. Per the germline V gene, CDR1 is MDHEN and CDR2 is SYDVKM. This CDR3 is built from 15 residues. CDR3 loop: CASSLGDSHRETQYF. Written as DNA, the CDR3 is TGTGCCAGCAGTTTAGGGGACAGCCACCGGGAGACCCAGTACTTC.

The gene calls are TRBV7-3 and TRBJ2-1, with 8 bases that match TRBD1. J lost 8 bases, V lost 5 bases, and 5 bases had no gene match. The CDR3 loop spans 13 amino acids. Germline V CDR1 and CDR2: SGHTA, FQGTGA. The CDR3 coding sequence is TGTGCCAGCAGCAGGGACAGGTTGGATGAGCAGTTCTTC. It yields the protein CASSRDRLDEQFF.

The V gene is TRBV7-9, the J gene TRBJ2-2; 11 bases are shared with TRBD2. The germline CDR1 and CDR2 sequences are SEHNR and FQNEAQ (reference sequence). V trimming: 5 bases; J trimming: 7 bases; junction bases outside the gene matches: 6. The CDR3 contains 15 residues. The CDR3 DNA reads TGTGCCAGCAGCACTAGCGGGAGAGGCCGCGGGGAGCTGTTTTTT. This sequence encodes CASSTSGRGRGELFF.

The V call is TRBV15, the J call TRBJ2-7; a possible D gene is TRBD1 (5 bases). CDR1 and CDR2 (germline): LNHNV, YYDKDF (reference sequence). The CDR3 is made up of 14 amino acids. Between the trimmed V and J ends, which lost 4 bases and 0 bases, there was a span of 10 bases. CDR3 region: CATSIDRGSYEQYF. DNA of the CDR3: TGTGCCACCAGCATAGACAGAGGCTCCTACGAGCAGTACTTC.

The chain links TRBV19 to TRBJ2-5; perhaps TRBD2 as D (6 bases). CDR1 is LNHDA, CDR2 SQIVND, per germline (reference sequence). This CDR3 contains 15 residues. V lost 3 bases and J 5 bases, leaving 16 bases between the germline ends. This chain's CDR3 is CASSISLARAETQYF. The DNA for the CDR3 is TGTGCCAGTAGTATTTCCCTAGCGCGAGCGGAGACCCAGTACTTC. The variable domain in full, with the rest retrieved from reference TRBV19 and TRBJ2-5, is DGGITQSPKYLFRKEGQNVTLSCEQNLNHDAMYWYRQDPGQGLRLIYYSQIVNDFQKGDIAEGYSVSREKKESFPLTVTSAQKNPTAFYLCASSISLARAETQYFGPGTRLLVL.

The V and J genes are TRBV7-9 and TRBJ1-4, with 9 bases lining up with TRBD1. The germline V gene has CDR1 SEHNR and CDR2 FQNEAQ (reference sequence). V was pared by 4 bases and J by 0 bases, with 6 bases of the junction left unmatched. This CDR3 is 17 amino acids long. CDR3: CASSSGQGRSTNEKLFF. DNA of the CDR3: TGTGCCAGCAGCTCCGGACAGGGGAGATCAACTAATGAAAAACTGTTTTTT.

The J gene is TRBJ2-1, the V gene TRBV5-1; tentatively, D is TRBD1 (6 bases). The CDR3 runs to 15 residues. The V gene lost 4 bases and the J gene lost 2 bases, with 13 bases spanning the gap. Per germline, CDR1 SGHRS and CDR2 YFSETQ. The CDR3 here is CASSGGQNPYNEQFF. CDR3 DNA: TGCGCCAGCAGCGGAGGACAGAATCCCTACAATGAGCAGTTCTTC.

V and J are TRBV30 and TRBJ1-5; 8 bases line up with TRBD1. The germline V gene encodes CDR1 GTSNPN and CDR2 SVGIG (reference sequence). The CDR3 has 14 amino acids. The CDR3 spells CASNGQGYNQPQHF. DNA of the CDR3: TGTGCTTCGAACGGACAGGGATACAATCAGCCCCAGCATTTT.

The chain is built from TRBV5-1 and TRBJ1-2; no reliable D call. Per germline, CDR1 SGHRS and CDR2 YFSETQ. The V and J ends lost 0 bases and 3 bases respectively, with 6 bases between them. The CDR3 covers 13 residues. The CDR3 protein is CASSLGQYYGYTF. The CDR3 region has the DNA TGCGCCAGCAGCTTGGGGCAGTACTATGGCTACACCTTC.

The chain has TRBV4-1 and TRBJ2-5, with TRBD1 matching 9 bases. Germline CDR1 reads MGHRA; CDR2 reads YSYEKL. The CDR3 contains 16 residues. The J segment lost 5 bases and the V segment lost 6 bases, leaving 13 bases of the junction unmatched. Here the CDR3 reads CASSPNPGTGIETQYF. The CDR3 DNA reads TGCGCCAGCAGTCCGAATCCCGGGACAGGGATTGAGACCCAGTACTTC.

This clone was seen just once. The rearrangement uses TRBV5-1 and TRBJ2-1; 13 bases line up with TRBD2. The V gene end was trimmed by 1 base and the J gene end by 6 bases; junction bases not matched to a gene: 13. CDR3 length equals 19 residues. In germline, CDR1 is SGHRS, CDR2 YFSETQ. The CDR3 loop reads CASSLTSGRAAIGPNEQFF. The DNA for the CDR3 is TGCGCCAGCAGCTTGACTAGCGGGAGGGCCGCTATTGGTCCCAATGAGCAGTTCTTC.

V is TRBV7-3 and J is TRBJ2-1; D might be TRBD1 (5 bases). This CDR3 is 14 amino acids long. V lost 4 bases and J lost 4, with 11 bases in between. From germline, CDR1 is SGHTA and CDR2 FQGTGA. CDR3 amino acids: CASSSPGQYNEQFF. CDR3 nucleotide sequence: TGTGCCAGCAGCTCCCCCGGACAATACAATGAGCAGTTCTTC.

This chain links TRBV28 with TRBJ2-1, with TRBD2 matching 11 bases. The J segment lost 2 bases and the V segment lost 9 bases, leaving 3 bases of the junction unmatched. Germline CDR1 is MDHEN and CDR2 is SYDVKM. The CDR3 is made up of 14 amino acids. The CDR3: CASRLAGPYNEQFF. Here the CDR3 DNA reads TGTGCCAGTCGACTAGCGGGGCCCTACAATGAGCAGTTCTTC. Drawing the rest from reference TRBV28 and TRBJ2-1, the complete variable domain is DVKVTQSSRYLVKRTGEKVFLECVQDMDHENMFWYRQDPGLGLRLIYFSYDVKMKEKGDIPEGYSVSREKKERFSLILESASTNQTSMYLCASRLAGPYNEQFFGPGTRLTVL.

The rearrangement joins TRBV11-2 to TRBJ1-1; D may be TRBD1 (5 bases). Trimming took off 0 bases at V and 9 bases at J, with 11 bases between the two ends. There are 13 residues in the CDR3. Germline V CDR1 and CDR2: SGHAT, FQNNGV. Here the CDR3 reads CASSLDGSGKAFF. CDR3 nucleotide sequence: TGTGCCAGCAGCTTAGATGGTTCAGGGAAAGCTTTCTTT.

The V and J genes are TRBV5-4 and TRBJ2-1; TRBD2 agrees at 9 bases. The CDR3 totals 17 residues. The germline CDR1 and CDR2 sequences are SGHNT and YYREEE (reference sequence). The V segment lost 0 bases and the J segment 7 bases; nucleotides outside the gene matches: 11. CDR3 bases: TGTGCCAGCAGCTTGGGGGCTTCGGGGACTAGCCGAAATGAGCAGTTCTTC. It specifies CASSLGASGTSRNEQFF. Full variable domain (rest looked up from reference TRBV5-4 and TRBJ2-1): ETGVTQSPTHLIKTRGQQVTLRCSSQSGHNTVSWYQQALGQGPQFIFQYYREEENGRGNFPPRFSGLQFPNYSSELNVNALELDDSALYLCASSLGASGTSRNEQFFGPGTRLTVL.

The chain combines TRBV6-1 with TRBJ1-1; D remains unclear. Trimming cost V 4 bases and J 6 bases, with 6 bases left between them. The CDR3 spans 11 residues. The germline gives CDR1 MNHNS, CDR2 SASEGT. CDR3 in amino acids: CASSAIAEAFF. CDR3 coding DNA: TGTGCCAGCAGTGCAATAGCTGAAGCTTTCTTT.

The chain uses TRBV7-9 and TRBJ1-2; D might be TRBD1 (5 bases). Trimming left V 5 bases short and J 0 bases short, with 25 bases between. This CDR3 is 19 amino acids long. Germline-derived CDR1 and CDR2 are SEHNR and FQNEAQ (reference sequence). The CDR3 region is CASSAGGVTASRANYGYTF. The CDR3 coding sequence is TGTGCCAGCAGCGCCGGAGGGGTGACGGCGAGTCGGGCTAACTATGGCTACACCTTC.

This chain links TRBV25-1 with TRBJ2-5; the D gene is possibly TRBD1 (5 bases). Germline V gene sequence: CDR1 MGHDK, CDR2 SYGVNS. V was clipped by 0 bases and J by 5 bases, with 16 bases between them. The CDR3 loop spans 16 amino acids. CDR3 sequence: CASSEYTYRLGETQYF. The CDR3 DNA reads as TGTGCCAGCAGTGAATATACGTACAGGCTAGGGGAGACCCAGTACTTC.

V gene TRBV28 combines with J gene TRBJ1-2, with TRBD1 identical over 8 bases. Looked up from germline, CDR1 is MDHEN and CDR2 is SYDVKM. CDR3 length: 13 residues. The V gene end was trimmed by 10 bases and the J gene end by 6 bases; junction bases not matched to a gene: 10. The CDR3 DNA reads as TGTGCCACGACAGGGGTAAGAGTAAATGGCTACACCTTC. This gives the protein CATTGVRVNGYTF.

V and J are TRBV5-6 and TRBJ2-7, with D possibly TRBD1 on 5 matching bases. Germline-derived CDR1 and CDR2 are SGHDT and YYEEEE. V lost 4 bases, J lost 3 bases, and 14 bases lay in between. The CDR3 consists of 14 residues. CDR3 DNA sequence: TGTGCCAGCAGCCGGCCAGGGTGGGGCTACGAGCAGTACTTC. Translating it yields CASSRPGWGYEQYF.